These 8 T cell receptor beta chains were sequenced from one sample in a study of breast tumors, draining lymph nodes, adjacent tissues. Samples came from axillary lymph nodes draining the breast cancer. TCRdb used MiXCR to reprocess the multiplex PCR reads, holding one entry per CDR3 protein. The data hold about 230,000 distinct CDR3 sequences, with 32% observed a single time. Sequenced: axillary lymph node tissue. These receptors were collected from a female donor with breast cancer. Some clones in this sample may be carry-over from other donors' samples.

In this sample, this clonotype turned up a few times. Given a much more abundant clone one base away, this may be a read error. V is TRBV4-1 and J is TRBJ2-3, with D possibly TRBD1 on 5 matching bases. The germline V gene encodes CDR1 MGHRA and CDR2 YSYEKL. Between the trimmed V and J ends, which lost 5 bases and 2 bases, there was a span of 11 bases. This CDR3 has 14 residues. CDR3 loop: CASSDSPFTDTQYF. CDR3 nucleotides: TGCGCCAGCAGCGACAGCCCATTCACAGATACGCAGTATTTT.

This clonotype was observed at least ten times. The chain uses TRBV2 and TRBJ1-5; D ambiguous. V shed 7 bases and J shed 3 bases, with 19 bases lying between them. CDR1 is SNHLY, CDR2 FYNNEI, per germline. This CDR3 contains 16 residues. CDR3 nucleotides: TGTGCCAGCACCCTGGGCCTGGTGGGCGCCAATCAGCCCCAGCATTTT. Protein: CASTLGLVGANQPQHF.

Points on this clonotype: A much larger clone differs by one base, so this may be a read error. The chain is built from TRBV18 and TRBJ2-7; no reliable D call. Trimming cost V 6 bases and J 6 bases, with 15 bases left between them. The CDR3 length is 13 residues. Germline V gene sequence: CDR1 KGHSH, CDR2 LQKENI. CDR3 coding DNA: TGTGCCAGCTCGGGCCCCACGGAACTCGAGCAGTACTTC. It is translated as CASSGPTELEQYF.

This chain joins TRBV6-1 and TRBJ1-2; D is uncertain. The CDR3 consists of 12 residues. Trimming took off 0 bases at V and 3 bases at J, with 2 bases between the two ends. Germline-derived CDR1 and CDR2 are MNHNS and SASEGT. CDR3 nucleotide sequence: TGTGCCAGCAGTGAAGCAGACTATGGCTACACCTTC. It specifies CASSEADYGYTF.

Many counts were recorded for this clonotype. The chain carries TRBV3-1 and TRBJ2-7; 8 nucleotides match TRBD1. The J segment lost 4 bases and the V segment lost 3 bases, leaving 5 bases of the junction unmatched. CDR1 and CDR2 from the germline V gene are LGHDT and YNNKEL (reference sequence). This CDR3 is built from 14 residues. The CDR3 nucleotides are TGTGCCAGCAGCCACCTAGGGACAGGTTACGAGCAGTACTTC. It specifies CASSHLGTGYEQYF.

This clonotype has ten or more counts. The chain joins TRBV18 to TRBJ1-4; D unclear. CDR1 and CDR2 (germline): KGHSH, LQKENI. This CDR3 is 13 amino acids long. V was trimmed by 0 bases and J by 8 bases, leaving 7 bases between them. The CDR3 protein is CASSPPGSEKLFF. In DNA form, the CDR3 reads TGTGCCAGCTCACCACCGGGTTCGGAAAAACTGTTTTTT.

The chain links TRBV7-9 to TRBJ2-5; possible D gene TRBD2, 6 bases. This CDR3 is 15 amino acids long. The V end lost 6 bases, the J end lost 2 bases, and 16 bases lay between the germline ends. Looked up from germline, CDR1 is SEHNR and CDR2 is FQNEAQ (reference sequence). The CDR3 here is CASSFDPGLQETQYF. The CDR3, as DNA: TGTGCCAGCAGTTTCGATCCGGGACTTCAAGAGACCCAGTACTTC.

This clonotype has at least ten counts. The chain joins TRBV5-1 to TRBJ1-2; no clear D gene. CDR3 length: 15 amino acids. The ends were cut back, 5 bases at V and 1 base at J, with 15 bases in the middle. Germline CDR1 is SGHRS and CDR2 is YFSETQ. CDR3 nucleotides: TGCGCCAGCAGACTTACTCGAACTAATAACTATGGCTACACCTTC. Residues: CASRLTRTNNYGYTF.